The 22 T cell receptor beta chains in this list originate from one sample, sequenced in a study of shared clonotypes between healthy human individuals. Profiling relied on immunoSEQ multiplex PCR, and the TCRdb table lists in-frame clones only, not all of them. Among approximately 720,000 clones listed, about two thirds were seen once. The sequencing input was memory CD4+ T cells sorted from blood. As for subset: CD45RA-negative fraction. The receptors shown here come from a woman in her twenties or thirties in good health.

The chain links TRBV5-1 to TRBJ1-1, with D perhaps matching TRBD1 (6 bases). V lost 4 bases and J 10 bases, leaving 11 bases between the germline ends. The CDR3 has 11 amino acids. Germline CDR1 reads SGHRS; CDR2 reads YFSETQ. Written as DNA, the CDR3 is TGCGCCAGCAGCCGGGGGCAGGGAGCTTTCTTT. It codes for CASSRGQGAFF.

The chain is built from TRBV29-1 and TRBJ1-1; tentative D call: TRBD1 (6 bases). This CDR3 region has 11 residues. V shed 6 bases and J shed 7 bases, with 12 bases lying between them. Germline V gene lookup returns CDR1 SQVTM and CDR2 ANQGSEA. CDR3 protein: CSVGGGLEAFF. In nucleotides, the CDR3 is TGCAGCGTGGGAGGGGGACTTGAAGCTTTCTTT.

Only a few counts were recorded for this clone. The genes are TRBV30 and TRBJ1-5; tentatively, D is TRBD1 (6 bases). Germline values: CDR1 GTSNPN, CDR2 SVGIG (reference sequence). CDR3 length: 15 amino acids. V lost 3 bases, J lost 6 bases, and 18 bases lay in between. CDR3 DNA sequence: TGTGCCTGGAGCATCGTGGGCAGGGGCGGTCAGCCCCAGCATTTT. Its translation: CAWSIVGRGGQPQHF.

The CDR3 protein is CASSLQYTKVSGNTIYF. The CDR3 DNA is TGTGCCAGCAGCTTACAGTACACAAAAGTCTCTGGAAACACCATATATTTT. This rearrangement joins TRBV11-2 to TRBJ1-3; D not certain. CDR3 size: 17 residues. Trimming cost V 2 bases and J 0 bases, with 14 bases left between them. Germline V gene data show CDR1 as SGHAT and CDR2 as FQNNGV.

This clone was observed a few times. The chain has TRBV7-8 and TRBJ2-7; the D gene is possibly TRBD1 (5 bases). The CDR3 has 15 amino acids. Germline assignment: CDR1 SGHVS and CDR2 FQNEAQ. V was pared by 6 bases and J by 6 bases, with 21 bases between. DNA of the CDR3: TGTGCCAGCAGTCGAGGACGGACAACGTCTGGCGAGCAGTACTTC. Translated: CASSRGRTTSGEQYF.

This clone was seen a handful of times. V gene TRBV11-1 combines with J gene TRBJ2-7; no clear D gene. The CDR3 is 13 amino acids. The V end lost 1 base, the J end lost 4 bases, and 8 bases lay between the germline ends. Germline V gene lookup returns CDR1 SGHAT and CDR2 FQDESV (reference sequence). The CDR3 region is CASSLEYGYEQYF. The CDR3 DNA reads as TGTGCCAGCAGCTTAGAGTACGGATACGAGCAGTACTTC.

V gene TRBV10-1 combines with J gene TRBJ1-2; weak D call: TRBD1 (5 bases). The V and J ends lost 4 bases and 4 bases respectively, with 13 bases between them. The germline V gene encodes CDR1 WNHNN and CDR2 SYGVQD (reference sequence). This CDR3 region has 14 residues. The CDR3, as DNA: TGCGCCAGCAGTGCTGCCGGGACGCCCTATGGCTACACCTTC. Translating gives CASSAAGTPYGYTF.

In DNA, the CDR3 is TGTGCCAGCAGTTTTCCAGGAGGCCCGAATCAGCCCCAGCATTTT. Translation: CASSFPGGPNQPQHF. The chain employs TRBV28 and TRBJ1-5; D gene unclear. The germline CDR1 and CDR2 sequences are MDHEN and SYDVKM. This CDR3 contains 15 residues. V lost 3 bases to trimming and J lost 4 bases, with 13 bases between them.

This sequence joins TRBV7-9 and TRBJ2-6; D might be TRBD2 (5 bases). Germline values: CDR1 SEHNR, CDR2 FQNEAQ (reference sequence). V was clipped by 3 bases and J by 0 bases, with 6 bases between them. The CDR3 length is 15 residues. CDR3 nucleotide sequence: TGTGCCAGCAGCTTTGGGAGCTCTGGGGCCAACGTCCTGACTTTC. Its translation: CASSFGSSGANVLTF.

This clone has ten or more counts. The CDR3 region is CASSLTAAYQETQYF. The CDR3 DNA is TGTGCCAGCTCACTGACTGCCGCGTACCAAGAGACCCAGTACTTC. The V gene is TRBV18, the J gene TRBJ2-5; D is unclear. V lost 4 bases to trimming and J lost 0 bases, with 12 bases between them. The CDR3 has 15 residues. In germline, CDR1 is KGHSH, CDR2 LQKENI.

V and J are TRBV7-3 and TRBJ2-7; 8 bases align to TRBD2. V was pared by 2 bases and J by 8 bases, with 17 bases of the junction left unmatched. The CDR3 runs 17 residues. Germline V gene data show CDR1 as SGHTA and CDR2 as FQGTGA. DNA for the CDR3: TGTGCCAGCAGCTTAGCCCGGGGGGGAAGCGGGCCCAGGAAGCAGTACTTC. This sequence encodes CASSLARGGSGPRKQYF.

The CDR3 loop is CASSRNLGQGYEQYF. In DNA, the CDR3 is TGCGCCAGCAGCCGCAACTTGGGACAGGGCTACGAGCAGTACTTC. This chain connects TRBV5-1 to TRBJ2-7; 9 nucleotides agree with TRBD1. In germline, CDR1 is SGHRS, CDR2 YFSETQ. The V gene end was trimmed by 4 bases and the J gene end by 3 bases; junction bases not matched to a gene: 8. This CDR3 has 15 amino acids.

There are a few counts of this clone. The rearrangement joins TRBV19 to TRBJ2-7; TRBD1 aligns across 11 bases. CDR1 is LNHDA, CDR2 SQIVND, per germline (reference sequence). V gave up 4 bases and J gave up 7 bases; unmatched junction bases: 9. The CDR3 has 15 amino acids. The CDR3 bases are TGTGCCAGTAGTAGGGCCGGACAGGGGGCAGGTGAGCAGTACTTC. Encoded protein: CASSRAGQGAGEQYF.

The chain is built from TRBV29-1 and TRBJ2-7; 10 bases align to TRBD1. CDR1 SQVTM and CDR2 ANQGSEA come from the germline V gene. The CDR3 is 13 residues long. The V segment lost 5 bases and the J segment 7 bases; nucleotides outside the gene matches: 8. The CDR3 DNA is TGCAGCGTTCCGGGACAGGGGTCGTGGGAGCAGTACTTC. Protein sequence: CSVPGQGSWEQYF.

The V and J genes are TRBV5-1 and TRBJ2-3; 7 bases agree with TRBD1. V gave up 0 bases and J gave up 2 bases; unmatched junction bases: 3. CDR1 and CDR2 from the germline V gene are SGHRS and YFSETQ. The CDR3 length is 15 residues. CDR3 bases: TGCGCCAGCAGCTTGGTAGGACAGGTCACAGATACGCAGTATTTT. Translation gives CASSLVGQVTDTQYF. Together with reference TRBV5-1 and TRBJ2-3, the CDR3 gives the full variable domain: KAGVTQTPRYLIKTRGQQVTLSCSPISGHRSVSWYQQTPGQGLQFLFEYFSETQRNKGNFPGRFSGRQFSNSRSEMNVSTLELGDSALYLCASSLVGQVTDTQYFGPGTRLTVL.

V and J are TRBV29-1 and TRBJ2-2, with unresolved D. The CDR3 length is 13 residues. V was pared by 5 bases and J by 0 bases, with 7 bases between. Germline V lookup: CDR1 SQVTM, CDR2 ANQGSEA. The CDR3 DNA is TGCAGCGTTTGGCACGCGAACACCGGGGAGCTGTTTTTT. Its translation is CSVWHANTGELFF.

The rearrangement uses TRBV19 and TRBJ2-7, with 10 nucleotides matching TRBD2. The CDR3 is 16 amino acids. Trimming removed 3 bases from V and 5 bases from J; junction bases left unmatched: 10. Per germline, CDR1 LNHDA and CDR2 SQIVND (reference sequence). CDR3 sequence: CASSIRLAGVIDEQYF. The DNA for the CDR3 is TGTGCCAGTAGTATTCGGCTAGCGGGAGTCATAGACGAGCAGTACTTC.

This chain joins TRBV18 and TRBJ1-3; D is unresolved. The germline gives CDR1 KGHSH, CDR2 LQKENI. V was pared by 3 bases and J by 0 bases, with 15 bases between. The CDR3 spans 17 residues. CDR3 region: CASSPGLSKSSGNTIYF. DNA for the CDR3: TGTGCCAGCTCACCGGGCCTCAGTAAATCCTCTGGAAACACCATATATTTT.

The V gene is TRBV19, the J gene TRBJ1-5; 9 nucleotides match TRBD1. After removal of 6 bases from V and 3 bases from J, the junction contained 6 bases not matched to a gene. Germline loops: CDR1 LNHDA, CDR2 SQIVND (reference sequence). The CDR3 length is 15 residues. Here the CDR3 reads CASRRDRAFNQPQHF. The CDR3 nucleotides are TGTGCCAGTAGGCGGGACAGGGCGTTCAATCAGCCCCAGCATTTT.

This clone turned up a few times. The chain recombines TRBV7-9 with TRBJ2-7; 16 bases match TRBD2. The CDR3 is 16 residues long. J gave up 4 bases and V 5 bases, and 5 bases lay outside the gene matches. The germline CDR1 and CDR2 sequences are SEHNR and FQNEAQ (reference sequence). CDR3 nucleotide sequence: TGTGCCAGCAGCCCAGGGACTAGCGGGAGGGTGTACGAGCAGTACTTC. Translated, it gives CASSPGTSGRVYEQYF.

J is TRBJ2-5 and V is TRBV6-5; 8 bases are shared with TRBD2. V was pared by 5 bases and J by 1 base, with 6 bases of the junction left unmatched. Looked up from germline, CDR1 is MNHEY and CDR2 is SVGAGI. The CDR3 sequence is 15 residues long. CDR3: CASSRLASSQETQYF. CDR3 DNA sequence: TGTGCCAGCAGTCGACTAGCGAGCAGCCAAGAGACCCAGTACTTC.

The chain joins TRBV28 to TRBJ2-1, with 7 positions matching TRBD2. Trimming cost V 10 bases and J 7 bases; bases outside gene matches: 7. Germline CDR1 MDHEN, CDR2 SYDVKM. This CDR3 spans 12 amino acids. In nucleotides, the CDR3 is TGTGCCACCGTGACTAGCTCAAATGAGCAGTTCTTC. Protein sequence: CATVTSSNEQFF.